A single sample gave rise to the 9 T cell receptor beta chains below, sequenced in a study of T cells in Graves' hyperthyroidism and ophthalmopathy (dated by TCRdb to between 2018 and 2021). The library was produced with multiplex PCR. Sequencing used an Illumina HiSeq 2000. The TCR beta CDR3 regions were amplified from RNA transcripts. A first-round RT-PCR of the TCR CDR3 used the HTBI primer set with the Qiagen OneStep RT-PCR kit. The raw public reads went through TCRdb reprocessing: fastp at Q25, MiXCR clone calling, in-frame beta chains kept. Entries are consolidated by CDR3 protein sequence, retaining the most common genes and DNA. The sample contains hundreds of thousands of distinct CDR3 sequences, 15% to 20% of them found a single time. About 20% of the sample lies in the top ten. Sequencing input: blood. All receptors come from a woman aged 18-29 years with Graves' hyperthyroidism.

This clonotype was found many times. The chain links TRBV6-2 or TRBV6-3 to TRBJ2-2; D remains ambiguous. The CDR3 contains 16 residues. The germline V gene has CDR1 MNHEY and CDR2 SVGEGT. Trimming removed 3 bases from V and 0 bases from J, with 11 bases in between. This chain's CDR3 is CASSYLGRSNTGELFF. The DNA for the CDR3 is TGTGCCAGCAGTTATCTGGGCAGATCGAACACCGGGGAGCTGTTTTTT.

The V gene is TRBV28, the J gene TRBJ1-5; 11 bases agree with TRBD1. Germline lookup yields CDR1 MDHEN and CDR2 SYDVKM. The CDR3 spans 16 residues. V shed 4 bases and J 5 bases; nucleotides not matched to a gene: 7. DNA of the CDR3: TGTGCCAGCAGTTCCAGGACAGGGGGCCCGCATCAGCCCCAGCATTTT. The encoded protein is CASSSRTGGPHQPQHF.

This clonotype was counted many times. The gene calls are TRBV3-1 and TRBJ2-3; 8 bases are shared with TRBD2. There are 15 residues in the CDR3. After removal of 6 bases from V and 3 bases from J, the junction contained 8 bases not matched to a gene. CDR1 and CDR2 from the germline V gene are LGHDT and YNNKEL (reference sequence). The CDR3 protein is CASRAQLAATDTQYF. The CDR3 coding sequence is TGTGCCAGCAGGGCTCAACTAGCGGCTACAGATACGCAGTATTTT.

This chain uses TRBV2 with TRBJ2-1; 11 positions agree with TRBD1. In germline, CDR1 is SNHLY, CDR2 FYNNEI. J was trimmed by 8 bases and V by 2 bases; bases with no gene match: 5. The CDR3 totals 15 residues. The chain's CDR3 is CASSEIPGQGDEQFF. CDR3 DNA sequence: TGTGCCAGCAGTGAAATCCCGGGACAGGGGGATGAGCAGTTCTTC.

This clonotype has just a few counts. The CDR3 DNA reads TGTGCCAGCAGGGTACTAGCGGGCGGTGGGTTCGGTGAGCAGTTCTTC. It translates to CASRVLAGGGFGEQFF. The chain employs TRBV2 and TRBJ2-1; 9 bases align to TRBD2. The V gene end was trimmed by 6 bases and the J gene end by 9 bases; junction bases not matched to a gene: 15. CDR1 SNHLY and CDR2 FYNNEI come from the germline V gene. The length of the CDR3 is 16 residues.

This clonotype appeared once. The gene calls are TRBV24-1 and TRBJ2-1; weak D call: TRBD2 (5 bases). The CDR3 totals 14 residues. The germline V gene encodes CDR1 KGHDR and CDR2 SFDVKD. V was clipped by 4 bases and J by 2 bases, with 8 bases between them. The CDR3 nucleotides read TGTGCCACCAGTGACCCCGGGACCTACAATGAGCAGTTCTTC. Protein product: CATSDPGTYNEQFF.

This clonotype occurred many times. The rearrangement uses TRBV11-3 and TRBJ2-4, with 10 bases lining up with TRBD1. Germline CDR1 and CDR2: SGHNT and YENEEA. Germline trimming cut 2 bases from V and 0 bases from J; bases unmatched to any gene: 1. The CDR3 loop spans 16 amino acids. In DNA form, the CDR3 reads TGTGCCAGCAGCTTAAGGGACAGGGGAGCCAAAAACATTCAGTACTTC. Protein sequence: CASSLRDRGAKNIQYF.

This clonotype has only a few counts. The chain is built from TRBV27 and TRBJ1-2; 9 positions match TRBD1. Germline values: CDR1 MNHEY, CDR2 SMNVEV (reference sequence). V lost 5 bases to trimming and J lost 2 bases; unmatched junction nucleotides: 6. This CDR3 contains 15 residues. The CDR3 loop reads CASSRQGTGNYGYTF. CDR3 DNA sequence: TGTGCCAGCAGTAGGCAAGGGACAGGGAACTATGGCTACACCTTC.

This clonotype was detected many times. This chain links TRBV7-9 with TRBJ2-7; D call uncertain. Germline assignment: CDR1 SEHNR and CDR2 FQNEAQ (reference sequence). The CDR3 covers 13 residues. V was trimmed by 8 bases and J by 3 bases, leaving 14 bases between them. This chain's CDR3 is CASGKTDLYEQYF. The CDR3 nucleotides read TGTGCCAGCGGTAAGACGGACCTCTACGAGCAGTACTTC.